The next 26 T cell receptor beta chains were all read from a single sample in a study of blood T cell repertoires in COVID-19 (TCRdb year 2020). The receptor library was made with the immunoSEQ multiplex PCR assay. The table was pulled from immuneACCESS by TCRdb, which kept in-frame rearrangements only. Such tables lose some clones; where checked, under half of the loss comes from unresolved V genes, and the rest has no known cause. Here the sample has 40,000 to 55,000 clones; about 88% occur a single time. Together, the top ten hold 4% to 5.5% of the sample. Sequencing used peripheral blood. The source is a man between 45 and 60 years old with active COVID-19.

The chain joins TRBV12-5 to TRBJ2-3; TRBD2 is a possible D gene (6 bases). The V end lost 3 bases, the J end lost 5 bases, and 15 bases lay between the germline ends. CDR3 size: 15 residues. CDR1 LGHNT and CDR2 FRNRAP come from the germline V gene. The CDR3 nucleotides are TGTGCTAGTGGTTTTGGGACTTACTCGGGAGATACGCAGTATTTT. It specifies CASGFGTYSGDTQYF.

This chain connects TRBV15 to TRBJ1-4; tentatively, D is TRBD1 (5 bases). Per the germline V gene, CDR1 is LNHNV and CDR2 is YYDKDF (reference sequence). The CDR3 is 16 residues long. Deletions cut 0 bases from V and 10 bases from J, with 18 bases between. The CDR3 DNA reads as TGTGCCACCAGCAGAGATCTCGATCAGGGTTCGGTAAAACTGTTTTTT. Amino acids: CATSRDLDQGSVKLFF. Full variable domain (rest looked up from reference TRBV15 and TRBJ1-4): DAMVIQNPRYQVTQFGKPVTLSCSQTLNHNVMYWYQQKSSQAPKLLFHYYDKDFNNEADTPDNFQSRRPNTSFCFLDIRSPGLGDTAMYLCATSRDLDQGSVKLFFGSGTQLSVL.

This chain uses TRBV5-5 with TRBJ1-3; D gene uncertain. The germline V gene encodes CDR1 SGHKS and CDR2 YYEKEE (reference sequence). This CDR3 region has 15 residues. V gave up 3 bases and J gave up 3 bases, with 13 bases separating them. The CDR3 loop reads CASSSRPQIGNTIYF. CDR3 in DNA: TGTGCCAGCAGCTCCCGGCCACAGATTGGAAACACCATATATTTT.

This chain uses TRBV7-2 with TRBJ2-3, with 14 nucleotides matching TRBD2. V gave up 5 bases and J gave up 3 bases; unmatched junction bases: 10. The CDR3 sequence is 18 residues long. Per the germline V gene, CDR1 is SGHTA and CDR2 is FQGNSA. CDR3 protein: CASSATSGGAVQTDTQYF. In nucleotides, the CDR3 is TGTGCCAGCAGCGCGACTAGCGGGGGGGCCGTCCAGACAGATACGCAGTATTTT.

V is TRBV7-9 and J is TRBJ2-3; possibly TRBD2 for D (5 bases). V was shortened by 2 bases and J by 4 bases, with 13 bases between the two germline ends. Germline V gene data show CDR1 as SEHNR and CDR2 as FQNEAQ (reference sequence). The CDR3 has 15 residues. In nucleotides, the CDR3 is TGTGCCAGCAGCTTAATCGAGGGCCAGGCAGATACGCAGTATTTT. Its translation is CASSLIEGQADTQYF. Full variable domain (missing parts from reference TRBV7-9 and TRBJ2-3): DTGVSQNPRHKITKRGQNVTFRCDPISEHNRLYWYRQTLGQGPEFLTYFQNEAQLEKSRLLSDRFSAERPKGSFSTLEIQRTEQGDSAMYLCASSLIEGQADTQYFGPGTRLTVL.

The rearrangement links TRBV6-5 to TRBJ1-1; D call uncertain. CDR3 size: 15 residues. The V gene lost 0 bases and the J gene lost 0 bases, with 8 bases spanning the gap. Germline V CDR1 and CDR2: MNHEY, SVGAGI. The CDR3 DNA reads as TGTGCCAGCAGTTACTCGGCGGCCCTGAACACTGAAGCTTTCTTT. Protein product: CASSYSAALNTEAFF.

This clone was observed once. The rearrangement uses TRBV4-2 and TRBJ2-7, with 7 bases matching TRBD1. The CDR3 consists of 17 residues. The ends lost 4 bases at V and 2 bases at J; junction bases unmatched: 14. Germline lookup yields CDR1 LGHNA and CDR2 YNFKEQ. The CDR3 spells CASSPPISDRVPYEQYF. The CDR3 DNA reads TGTGCCAGCAGCCCGCCTATCTCTGACAGGGTTCCCTACGAGCAGTACTTC.

The chain employs TRBV7-9 and TRBJ2-5, with D tentatively TRBD1 (6 bases). The germline gives CDR1 SEHNR, CDR2 FQNEAQ (reference sequence). The V end was cut by 2 bases, the J end by 10 bases, with 20 bases between. The CDR3 is 15 residues long. The CDR3 region has the DNA TGTGCCAGCAGCTTAACGGACGGTGGGGGCCTGGGCCAGTACTTC. Amino acid sequence: CASSLTDGGGLGQYF.

This chain joins TRBV24-1 and TRBJ1-6; weak D call: TRBD1 (6 bases). Germline CDR1 is KGHDR and CDR2 is SFDVKD. This CDR3 has 19 residues. Deletions cut 5 bases from V and 9 bases from J, with 28 bases between. The CDR3 here is CATSGFQIPGHLMGSPLHF. The CDR3 bases are TGTGCCACCAGTGGGTTTCAGATACCGGGACACTTAATGGGTTCACCCCTCCACTTT.

This clone was counted only a few times. The chain joins TRBV25-1 to TRBJ2-7, with 7 bases fitting TRBD2. V was clipped by 4 bases and J by 4 bases; unmatched bases: 7. CDR3 length equals 14 residues. Germline lookup yields CDR1 MGHDK and CDR2 SYGVNS. The CDR3 region has the DNA TGTGCCAGCAGTGTGTCTAGCGGACCTTACGAGCAGTACTTC. Amino acids: CASSVSSGPYEQYF.

The chain carries TRBV6-5 and TRBJ2-7, with TRBD1 matching over 11 bases. Trimming cost V 6 bases and J 4 bases; bases outside gene matches: 8. This CDR3 contains 15 residues. CDR1 is MNHEY, CDR2 SVGAGI, per germline. DNA of the CDR3: TGTGCCAGCAGCGCCCGGACAGGGGGCCAATACGAGCAGTACTTC. Amino acid sequence: CASSARTGGQYEQYF.

The rearrangement uses TRBV24-1 and TRBJ1-5, with 7 bases identical to TRBD1. The germline CDR1 and CDR2 sequences are KGHDR and SFDVKD. Unmatched junction bases numbered 7, after V lost 7 bases and J lost 5 bases. This CDR3 is 14 amino acids long. CDR3 bases: TGTGCCACCAGCCCGGCACAGGGGTATCAGCCCCAGCATTTT. Translated, it gives CATSPAQGYQPQHF.

This chain's CDR3 is CASKKGGASGATDTQYF. The DNA of the CDR3 is TGTGCCAGCAAAAAAGGAGGCGCTAGCGGGGCCACAGATACGCAGTATTTT. The chain uses TRBV7-2 and TRBJ2-3, with 9 bases identical to TRBD2. Unmatched junction bases numbered 13, after V lost 7 bases and J lost 2 bases. The CDR3 loop spans 17 amino acids. The germline V gene encodes CDR1 SGHTA and CDR2 FQGNSA.

V usage is TRBV4-2 and J usage is TRBJ2-1, with D tentatively TRBD1 (5 bases). The CDR3 has 14 residues. Trimming left V 3 bases short and J 5 bases short, with 11 bases between. Germline assignment: CDR1 LGHNA and CDR2 YNFKEQ. This chain's CDR3 is CASSHDGANNEQFF. CDR3 nucleotide sequence: TGTGCCAGCAGCCACGATGGGGCGAACAATGAGCAGTTCTTC.

V and J are TRBV6-6 and TRBJ2-7; TRBD1 matches 8 bases. The CDR3 has 14 residues. Per the germline V gene, CDR1 is MNHNY and CDR2 is SVGAGI (reference sequence). The ends lost 6 bases at V and 6 bases at J; junction bases unmatched: 10. CDR3 amino acids: CASSQGQGLGEQYF. The CDR3 DNA is TGTGCCAGCAGCCAAGGACAGGGATTGGGCGAGCAGTACTTC.

This chain uses TRBV7-9 with TRBJ2-3; D not resolved. CDR1 and CDR2 from the germline V gene are SEHNR and FQNEAQ (reference sequence). The CDR3 runs to 16 residues. The germline V and J ends were trimmed by 5 bases and 1 base, with 16 bases remaining between them. CDR3 bases: TGTGCCAGCAGCAAAGCCGTACAGCCACGCACAGATACGCAGTATTTT. Its protein is CASSKAVQPRTDTQYF.

This chain uses TRBV5-1 with TRBJ2-1; the match to TRBD1 covers 8 bases. Germline V lookup: CDR1 SGHRS, CDR2 YFSETQ. The CDR3 length is 15 residues. With V trimmed by 3 bases and J by 7 bases, 9 bases remained unmatched. The chain's CDR3 is CASSSATGELNEQFF. The DNA for the CDR3 is TGCGCCAGCAGCTCAGCGACAGGGGAGTTGAATGAGCAGTTCTTC.

This chain uses TRBV11-3 with TRBJ2-3; 10 nucleotides align to TRBD1. V dropped 5 bases and J dropped 6; count of bases not matched to a gene: 11. CDR3 size: 16 residues. Germline loops: CDR1 SGHNT, CDR2 YENEEA. The CDR3 sequence is CASSTGQGLGFDTQYF. The CDR3, as DNA: TGTGCCAGCAGCACGGGACAGGGGCTCGGCTTCGATACGCAGTATTTT.

The genes are TRBV12-5 and TRBJ1-1, with TRBD1 matching 7 bases. CDR1 and CDR2 from the germline V gene are LGHNT and FRNRAP. V shed 5 bases and J 7 bases; nucleotides not matched to a gene: 4. The CDR3 has 12 amino acids. Here the CDR3 reads CASGHRDSEAFF. The CDR3 DNA reads as TGTGCTAGTGGTCACCGGGACAGTGAAGCTTTCTTT.

V and J are TRBV5-4 and TRBJ1-4; no definite D call. The V end was cut by 4 bases, the J end by 3 bases, with 13 bases between. The CDR3 is made up of 15 amino acids. The germline V gene encodes CDR1 SGHNT and CDR2 YYREEE (reference sequence). CDR3 in amino acids: CASSSGGLSNEKLFF. The CDR3 DNA reads TGTGCCAGCAGCAGTGGAGGGTTATCTAATGAAAAACTGTTTTTT. Based on the CDR3 plus reference TRBV5-4 and TRBJ1-4, the full variable domain is ETGVTQSPTHLIKTRGQQVTLRCSSQSGHNTVSWYQQALGQGPQFIFQYYREEENGRGNFPPRFSGLQFPNYSSELNVNALELDDSALYLCASSSGGLSNEKLFFGSGTQLSVL.

The chain is built from TRBV7-9 and TRBJ1-1; 8 nucleotides line up with TRBD1. Trimming took 5 bases from V and 0 from J; bases not matched to a gene: 5. The CDR3 contains 15 residues. Germline values: CDR1 SEHNR, CDR2 FQNEAQ (reference sequence). In DNA form, the CDR3 reads TGTGCCAGCAGCCCGACAGGGGACCTGAACACTGAAGCTTTCTTT. Translating it yields CASSPTGDLNTEAFF.

The genes are TRBV10-3 and TRBJ2-1, with a tentative D call TRBD1 (5 bases). CDR1 is ENHRY, CDR2 SYGVKD, per germline. CDR3 length: 13 amino acids. Trimming cost V 3 bases and J 6 bases, with 9 bases left between them. The CDR3 DNA follows: TGTGCCATCAGTGATAAGGGGATCAATGAGCAGTTCTTC. It encodes CAISDKGINEQFF.

The chain couples TRBV19 to TRBJ2-7, with D possibly TRBD2 on 5 matching bases. The CDR3 spans 14 residues. Germline V CDR1 and CDR2: LNHDA, SQIVND (reference sequence). Trimming removed 3 bases from V and 0 bases from J, with 9 bases in between. As DNA, the CDR3 is TGTGCCAGTAGTATTATCGCGGGCTCCTACGAGCAGTACTTC. It yields the protein CASSIIAGSYEQYF.

V gene TRBV28 combines with J gene TRBJ2-7, with 9 nucleotides matching TRBD2. The germline V gene has CDR1 MDHEN and CDR2 SYDVKM. V gave up 6 bases and J gave up 0 bases; unmatched junction bases: 6. The CDR3 covers 15 residues. CDR3 residues: CASRTRGGLSYEQYF. CDR3 nucleotides: TGTGCCAGCAGGACGCGGGGGGGTCTCTCCTACGAGCAGTACTTC.

The chain uses TRBV10-3 and TRBJ1-3; 10 nucleotides agree with TRBD1. Germline V CDR1 and CDR2: ENHRY, SYGVKD. V dropped 3 bases and J dropped 7; count of bases not matched to a gene: 3. The CDR3 sequence is 14 residues long. The CDR3 here is CAISERTGGNTIYF. For the CDR3, the DNA is TGTGCCATCAGTGAAAGGACAGGGGGGAACACCATATATTTT.

The chain carries TRBV10-2 and TRBJ2-7; maybe TRBD1 (6 bases). This CDR3 contains 13 residues. V was trimmed by 4 bases and J by 3 bases, leaving 10 bases between them. Germline V gives CDR1 WSHSY, CDR2 SAAADI. This CDR3 is CASSGGQFYEQYF. DNA for the CDR3: TGCGCCAGCAGTGGGGGGCAGTTCTACGAGCAGTACTTC.